The present T cell receptor beta chain was sequenced within a study of cytomegalovirus exposure and HLA in healthy donors (dated by TCRdb to about 2017). For context, the study as a whole: An earlier analysis of several hundred of the donors reported approximately 300 Gb of sequence data and 117 million unique TCR beta sequences obtained from approximately 180 million T cells. An early release covering some 640 HLA-typed donors comprised approximately 300 gigabases of sequencing data and around 85 million unique TCR sequences. Of the roughly 400 genotyped donors, 80% to 90% were placed in the genetic ancestry cluster associated with self-reported Caucasian donors. The study aimed to test whether cataloging public T cell receptors could reveal signatures of past pathogen exposure. The T cell repertoires of several hundred subjects were profiled by immunosequencing and related to cytomegalovirus serostatus. A separate validation cohort of about 110 different subjects was used in addition to the approximately 610-subject first cohort. High-throughput TCR immunosequencing, statistical association of individual TCRs with disease status, and machine learning were combined to predict cytomegalovirus infection status. A later analysis re-analyzed previously published TCR beta repertoires from about 600 donors and added high-resolution HLA genotyping to study TCR occurrence patterns. The later analysis used no new phenotypic data to find candidate immune exposures, relying instead on TCR beta sequences and their occurrence across donors. An earlier analysis of several hundred of the donors applied high-throughput TCR beta sequencing to assess whether each TCR beta V gene segment acted as functional or pseudogenic. Donor age, sex, ethnicity and CMV serostatus were compiled together with the repertoire data. Genome-wide SNP genotypes for about 65% of the roughly 670 donors were used in a later genetic analysis, which treated that subset as a discovery cohort. All discovery cohort repertoires had been generated using a single sequencing platform. HLA typing covered class I and class II loci at four-digit resolution. Typing coverage differed by locus: A, B, C, DRB1 and DQB1 were typed in roughly 629-630 donors, DQA1 in around 500, DPA1 in over 600, and DPB1 in just under 480. A handful of DR-DQ haplotypes were handled as single units for association and clustering because linkage in the cohort was strong. Among roughly 400 genotyped donors of the cohort, an average of roughly 230,000 unique TCR beta nucleotide sequences was sequenced per donor, of which 15% to 20% were non-productive. Beyond this particular receptor, the publication reports: Several of the top co-occurrence clusters appeared to be linked to parvovirus B19, influenza, CMV and Epstein-Barr virus, according to a later analysis. Because the 87-base-pair reads could not distinguish some IMGT-functional V segments, including TRBV6-2 and TRBV6-3, those segments were excluded. In a later analysis, the rate of TCR association differed among HLA loci, with DRB1 alleles having the most associated TCRs and HLA-C alleles having the fewest. A later analysis found that most CMV-associated TCR beta chains appeared HLA-restricted, with HLA associations seemingly driven largely by CMV exposure. A few of the identified cytomegalovirus-associated TCR beta chains were confirmed in vitro to be specific for cytomegalovirus antigens. In this cohort, only TCR beta chains were sequenced, and detectable features were limited by the absence of alpha or paired-chain data. A later genetic analysis associated a missense DCLRE1C variant with V-gene and J-gene trimming of TCR beta chains, and an independent cohort replicated the association. The classifier was reported to diagnose cytomegalovirus status with high specificity and sensitivity in both the original and validation cohorts. Compared with the roughly 720-donor mean, donors in an Asian-associated ancestry cluster had fewer N-insertions in productive TCRs, according to a later genetic analysis. Because counts were too low, approximately 18 rarely observed V segments, including chromosome 9 orphons, were excluded from the earlier analysis of fewer than 650 of the donors. A further reported finding was that TCR beta sequences accurately predicted the HLA-A and HLA-B alleles for most subjects in the first cohort. Correlated functional status among segregating V segments might be attributable to linkage disequilibrium, but an unknown experimental factor could not be ruled out. According to the authors, the approach could potentially be generalized to other disease states and immunological phenotypes. In a later analysis, HLA-associated TCR beta chains were found to be more clonally expanded and to have lower generation probabilities than equally common non-associated chains. The only immune exposure information available for the cohort was CMV serostatus. The presence/absence analyses assumed that sequencing depth was roughly uniform across donors, and that assumption may not be true. The study listed 150 to 200 TCR beta chains as associated with cytomegalovirus. A group of highly shared sequence variants was considered likely to be a technical artifact of the sequencing pipeline. Because HLA typing was unavailable for some donors at each locus, only the typed subset was used in association tests. In an earlier analysis of under 600 of the donors, most TCR beta V segments were observed in productive rearrangements about 87% or about 30% of the time, broadly matching IMGT annotations. When HLA alleles, especially DR and DQ, strongly co-occurred, TCR associations were difficult to assign to individual alleles. At a false discovery rate of 0.05, a later analysis linked 16,951 TCR beta sequences to specific HLA alleles. Most TCR sequences were observed very rarely across donors, whereas some public TCRs were present in many individuals.

This clone occurred once. No cognate antigen has been identified for it. The sample holds no much larger clone one base away, and base qualities are not on file. The method behind the library was the immunoSEQ multiplex PCR assay. For the multiplex PCR, a mixture combining 60 forward primers for TCR Vbeta segments and 13 reverse primers for TCR Jbeta segments was used. A multiplex PCR assay on genomic DNA amplified the CDR3 region of rearranged TCR beta genes. On the Illumina HiSeq System, the amplified TCR beta libraries were sequenced as 87-base-pair reads. The study's own analysis went as follows. In a later analysis, some 80 million unique TCR beta chains were counted across the roughly 670 repertoires, and some 10 million of these chains were shared by at least two donors. Raw reads were error-corrected and collapsed into unique sequences by a nearest-neighbor algorithm in which closely related sequences were merged to remove PCR and sequencing errors. To assign V, D and J gene segments, CDR3 sequences were aligned to IMGT reference sequences. For a sequence to be retained, a match of at least six nucleotides to both a V gene segment and a J gene segment was required. A rearrangement was called productive if the CDR3 had no stop codons and remained in frame with V and J, and every other rearrangement was called non-productive. Following IMGT convention, CDR3 was defined as the stretch from the second conserved V-encoded cysteine to the conserved J-encoded phenylalanine. In an earlier analysis of some 550 of the donors, sequences lacking an unambiguous match to a single V gene segment were excluded. In an earlier analysis of about 590 of the donors, a V segment was called functional when productive rearrangements were above 56.7%, and segregating when the standard deviation between donors exceeded 5%. A statistical classification framework was developed to diagnose cytomegalovirus status using the catalog of TCR beta chain sequences. A later analysis assigned V and J genes by comparing TCR nucleotide sequences with IMGT/GENE-DB human TR gene sequences. In a later analysis, CDR3 sequences and most-parsimonious VDJ recombination scenarios were assigned using the TCRdist pipeline. In a later analysis, each TCR beta chain was defined by its CDR3 amino acid sequence together with its V-gene family, and reads lacking a unique V-gene family were excluded. In a later analysis, 550 to 650 highly shared, low-generation-probability nucleotide sequences were removed to address suspected cross-contamination and a sequencing artifact. A later analysis calculated a clonal expansion index for each public chain from normalized within-repertoire ranks of inferred template counts. In a later analysis, generation probabilities were computed using a VDJ recombination model fitted to out-of-frame rearrangements, and the results were checked against IGoR. A later analysis scored TCR-TCR, TCR-HLA and TCR-CMV co-occurrence with hypergeometric tests, applying a repertoire-size bias correction to TCR pairs. False discovery rates were estimated in a later analysis by permuting HLA or CMV assignments 20 times. In a later analysis, co-occurring TCRs were grouped with DBSCAN, and TCRdist sequence similarity was added when clustering was performed within HLA-allele-positive subsets. Repertoires with fewer than 30,000 or more than 120,000 public chains were left out of co-occurrence clustering, as were four to six repertoires with anomalous nucleotide sharing. This immuneACCESS table, as held by TCRdb, lists in-frame sequences with V and J called but not all clones. Of the missing ones, under half trace to an unresolved V gene in checked studies; the others have no known cause. The V and J calls and the clone size are those of that table, but D and trimming were determined from the DNA. The sample contains approximately 150,000 clones, over 75% of them found a single time. The leading ten clones occupy roughly 1.4% of the sample.

Between the V and J ends, shortened by 5 bases and 2 bases respectively, the junction contains 22 bases. There are 17 amino acids in the CDR3, from cysteine to phenylalanine inclusive. The DNA shown is the 51-base CDR3, in frame from base 1. Taken from the germline V gene, the CDR1 and CDR2 loops are MDHEN and SYDVKM. In total, more than 500 healthy bone marrow donors made up the cohort. Cohort members were all nominally healthy when sampled, although unrecorded immune exposures were likely present. The donor tested CMV seropositive and was one of the 289 seropositive cohort members. Every donor gave a peripheral blood sample, and the peripheral blood mononuclear cells from that sample were used for TCR beta sequencing. The Qiagen DNeasy Blood Extraction Kit was used to extract genomic DNA from the blood cell samples.

The sequence came from a man in his forties or fifties in good health and CMV-seropositive. This chain joins TRBV28 to TRBJ2-7; no D gene call is confident. The specimen sequenced was PBMCs. At the DNA level, the sequence is TGTGCCAGCAGTCCCACGCCGCGCCCCCCCGCGACCTACGAGCAGTACTTC. Translation gives CASSPTPRPPATYEQYF.